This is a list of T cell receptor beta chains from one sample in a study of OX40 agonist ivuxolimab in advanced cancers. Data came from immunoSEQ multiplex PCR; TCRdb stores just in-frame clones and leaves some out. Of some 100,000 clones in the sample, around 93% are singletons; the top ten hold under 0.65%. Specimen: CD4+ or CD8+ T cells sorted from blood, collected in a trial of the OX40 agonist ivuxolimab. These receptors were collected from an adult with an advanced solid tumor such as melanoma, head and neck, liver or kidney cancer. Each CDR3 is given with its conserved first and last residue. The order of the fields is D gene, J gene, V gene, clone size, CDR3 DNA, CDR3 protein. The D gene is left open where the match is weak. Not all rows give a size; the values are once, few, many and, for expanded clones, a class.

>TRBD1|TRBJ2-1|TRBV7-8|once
TGTGCCAGCAGCAAGTTACGGGACAGCTCCTACAATGAGCAGTTCTTC
CASSKLRDSSYNEQFF
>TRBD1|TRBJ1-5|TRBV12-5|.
TGTGCTAGTGGTCCCGGACAGGGAGGATCCCAGCCCCAGCATTTT
CASGPGQGGSQPQHF
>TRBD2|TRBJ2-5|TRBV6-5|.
TGTGCCAGCAGTTCCGGACTAGCGGCATTACGGGAGACCCAGTACTTC
CASSSGLAALRETQYF
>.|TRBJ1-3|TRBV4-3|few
TGCGCCAGCAGCCAAGTTGTCGGGGACACCATATATTTT
CASSQVVGDTIYF
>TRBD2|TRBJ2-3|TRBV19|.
TGTGCCAGCCCGATAAGACTAGCGGGGTTCTTCACAGATACGCAGTATTTT
CASPIRLAGFFTDTQYF
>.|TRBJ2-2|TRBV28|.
TGTGCCAGCAGTTTGATGACTCTCGGGGAGCTGTTTTTT
CASSLMTLGELFF
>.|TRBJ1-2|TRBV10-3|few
TGTGCCATCAGTGCCAACTTCGAGGGCTACACCTTC
CAISANFEGYTF
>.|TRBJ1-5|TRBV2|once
TGTGCCAGCAGGCCCGACACGAATCAGCCCCAGCATTTT
CASRPDTNQPQHF
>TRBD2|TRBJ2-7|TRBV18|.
TGTGCCAGCTCACCGGGACTAGCGGACTACGAGCAGTACTTC
CASSPGLADYEQYF
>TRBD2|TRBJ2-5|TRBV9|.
TGTGCCAGCAGCCCTCGACTAGCGGGAGTGGAGACCCAGTACTTC
CASSPRLAGVETQYF
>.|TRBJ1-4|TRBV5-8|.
TGTGCCAGCAGCGTAGAAACAGGAGCAACTAATGAAAAACTGTTTTTT
CASSVETGATNEKLFF
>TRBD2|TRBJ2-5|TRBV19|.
TGTGCCAGTAGTACTATTCTAGCGGGAGGAAAGACCCAGTACTTC
CASSTILAGGKTQYF
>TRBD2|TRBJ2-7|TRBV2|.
TGTGCCAGCAGCCGGGGCGGAGGCGGGAGCCCCTTAGGTTACGAGCAGTACTTC
CASSRGGGGSPLGYEQYF
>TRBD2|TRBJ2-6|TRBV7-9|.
TGTGCCAGCAGCTTAGGGGCGGGAGGAAGGGCCAACGTCCTGACTTTC
CASSLGAGGRANVLTF
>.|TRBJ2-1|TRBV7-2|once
TGTGCCAGCAGCTTAGTCCCAGGGTACAATGAGCAGTTCTTC
CASSLVPGYNEQFF
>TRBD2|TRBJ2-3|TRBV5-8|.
TGTGCCAGCACGCTAGCGGGATACTCAGATACGCAGTATTTT
CASTLAGYSDTQYF